The entry below describes one T cell receptor beta chain. Clones were read by immunoSEQ multiplex PCR, and TCRdb kept only the in-frame ones, dropping some. The sample holds 100,000 or so clones; about 76% are singletons and the top ten take roughly 19%. The data belong to a study of blood T cell repertoires in COVID-19. This CDR3 region has 12 residues. The V gene's germline CDR1 is MNHEY and CDR2 SVGAGI. V gave up 3 bases and J gave up 1 base, with 3 bases separating them. This TCR was recovered from a woman aged 70-85 years with acute or convalescent COVID-19. The chain uses TRBV6-5 and TRBJ1-1; D unresolved. The specimen was peripheral blood. The CDR3 DNA reads as TGTGCCAGCAGTTATAAGAACACTGAAGCTTTCTTT. Protein sequence: CASSYKNTEAFF.